This is a list of T cell receptor beta chains from one sample in a study of blood T cell repertoires in COVID-19. Only in-frame clones appear in the TCRdb table, and some are missing; sequencing was by immunoSEQ multiplex PCR. The repertoire holds under 200,000 clones, with 83% as singletons. Sample: peripheral blood. These receptors came from a woman at least 80 years old with acute or convalescent COVID-19. CDR3s include the opening cysteine and the closing phenylalanine or tryptophan. Each record gives: J gene, clone size, V gene, D gene, CDR3 protein, CDR3 DNA. A D gene is named only where the DNA matches it firmly. Size values are once, few and many counts, or a class for expanded clones, and some rows have none.

>TRBJ1-2|once|TRBV30|.
CAWSAKLANYGYTF
TGTGCCTGGAGTGCGAAGTTAGCCAACTATGGCTACACCTTC
>TRBJ2-3|.|TRBV30|.
CAWSPPVADTQYF
TGTGCCTGGAGTCCCCCCGTTGCAGATACGCAGTATTTT
>TRBJ1-5|.|TRBV19|TRBD1
CASSIQGASNQPQHF
TGTGCCAGTAGTATCCAGGGGGCAAGCAATCAGCCCCAGCATTTT
>TRBJ2-7|.|TRBV7-2|TRBD1
CASSLAPGQRTYEQYF
TGTGCCAGCAGCTTAGCGCCGGGACAGAGAACCTACGAGCAGTACTTC
>TRBJ2-7|.|TRBV19|TRBD2
CASSIRGGEQYF
TGTGCCAGTAGTATAAGGGGAGGGGAGCAGTACTTC
>TRBJ2-1|.|TRBV9|.
CASSVATHEQFF
TGTGCCAGCAGCGTAGCTACGCATGAGCAGTTCTTC
>TRBJ1-1|.|TRBV6-1|.
CASSEPTGDTEAFF
TGTGCCAGCAGTGAACCGACCGGGGACACTGAAGCTTTCTTT
>TRBJ2-3|.|TRBV9|TRBD1
CASSGPGTGGRYTQYF
TGTGCCAGCAGCGGCCCCGGGACAGGGGGCAGGTATACGCAGTATTTT
>TRBJ1-4|.|TRBV9|TRBD1
CASSGGSGGRNEKLFF
TGTGCCAGCAGCGGAGGTTCAGGGGGACGTAATGAAAAACTGTTTTTT
>TRBJ1-2|.|TRBV7-2|.
CASSLAAVNYGYTF
TGTGCCAGCAGCTTAGCGGCGGTTAACTATGGCTACACCTTC
>TRBJ1-1|.|TRBV4-3|.
CASSQDLGGTWAFF
TGCGCCAGCAGCCAAGATCTCGGGGGGACCTGGGCTTTCTTT
>TRBJ1-1|.|TRBV20-1|.
CSAAAHTEAFF
TGCAGTGCCGCGGCTCACACTGAAGCTTTCTTT
>TRBJ2-7|.|TRBV2|.
CASSPGGSYEQYF
TGTGCCAGCAGTCCCGGGGGTTCCTACGAGCAGTACTTC
>TRBJ2-1|.|TRBV27|.
CASSLWGTADNEQFF
TGTGCCAGCAGTTTATGGGGCACTGCCGACAATGAGCAGTTCTTC
>TRBJ2-7|.|TRBV5-1|.
CASSGGTEEQYF
TGCGCCAGCAGCGGCGGGACAGAAGAGCAGTACTTC
>TRBJ1-2|.|TRBV25-1|.
CASSEQGLYGYTF
TGTGCCAGCAGTGAGCAGGGCCTATATGGCTACACCTTC
>TRBJ1-5|.|TRBV29-1|TRBD1
CSVVQGALGEPQHF
TGCAGCGTTGTTCAGGGGGCCTTAGGTGAGCCCCAGCATTTT
>TRBJ1-1|.|TRBV29-1|.
CSVARGGLNTEAFF
TGCAGCGTTGCCCGAGGGGGTCTGAACACTGAAGCTTTCTTT
>TRBJ2-3|few|TRBV4-2|.
CASSQIGSGSTITDTQYF
TGTGCCAGCAGCCAAATCGGCAGCGGTTCAACCATCACAGATACGCAGTATTTT
>TRBJ1-1|.|TRBV10-3|TRBD1
CAISPGQMKNTEAFF
TGTGCCATCAGCCCGGGACAGATGAAGAACACTGAAGCTTTCTTT